The TCR beta chain under discussion was sequenced for a study of T cell responses to AZD1222 COVID-19 vaccine. Points from the study as a whole: At baseline, seropositivity was found in only six or seven AZD1222 recipients.

From germline, CDR1 is SGDLS and CDR2 YYNGEE. CDR3 length: 19 amino acids. V shed 0 bases and J 4 bases; nucleotides not matched to a gene: 11. On this clone: The antigen is unknown.

Libraries were prepared by immunoSEQ multiplex PCR; TCRdb keeps only in-frame clonotypes and omits some of them. This sample carries approximately 150,000 clones, 85% to 95% of them seen once, and the ten largest clones take about 1.4%. The chain joins TRBV9 to TRBJ2-2; TRBD2 matches at 11 bases. Sequenced here: peripheral blood, sampled on day 0 of AZD1222 vaccination. The origin of this receptor is an adult in good health. For the CDR3, the DNA is TGTGCCAGCAGCGTAGTCCCCGGACTAGCGGGCAATCCCACCGGGGAGCTGTTTTTT. This codes for CASSVVPGLAGNPTGELFF.